This TCR beta chain was identified in a study of cytomegalovirus exposure and HLA in healthy donors. Study-level points and caveats: Altogether, 170 or so TCR beta chains were recorded as cytomegalovirus-associated.

In the case of this clone: Its antigen is not identified.

PCR employed 60 Vbeta and 13 Jbeta primers. Sequenced by immunoSEQ multiplex PCR; TCRdb stores in-frame clones only, minus some. Of approximately 85,000 clones in the sample, less than 65% were seen once. Trimming stripped 4 bases from V and 6 bases from J, with 16 bases between. The length of the CDR3 is 15 residues. Germline values: CDR1 MGHRA, CDR2 YSYEKL. The rearrangement uses TRBV4-1 and TRBJ2-1; D is perhaps TRBD1 (7 bases). The receptor was isolated from a woman in her 30s in good health and CMV-seropositive. The material sequenced was PBMCs. CDR3: CASSLRQGGINEQFF. The CDR3 coding sequence is TGCGCCAGCAGCCTGAGACAGGGAGGTATCAATGAGCAGTTCTTC.